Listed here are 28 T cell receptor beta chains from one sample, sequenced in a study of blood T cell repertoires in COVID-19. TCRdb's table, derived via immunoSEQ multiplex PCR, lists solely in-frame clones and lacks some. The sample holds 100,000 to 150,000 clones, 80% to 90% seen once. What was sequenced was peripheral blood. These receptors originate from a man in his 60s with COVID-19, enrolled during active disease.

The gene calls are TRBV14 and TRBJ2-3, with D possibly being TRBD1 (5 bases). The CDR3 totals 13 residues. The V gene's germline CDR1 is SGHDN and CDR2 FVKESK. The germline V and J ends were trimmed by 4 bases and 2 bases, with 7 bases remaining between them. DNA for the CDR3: TGTGCCAGCAGCCGCAGGGCCACAGATACGCAGTATTTT. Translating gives CASSRRATDTQYF.

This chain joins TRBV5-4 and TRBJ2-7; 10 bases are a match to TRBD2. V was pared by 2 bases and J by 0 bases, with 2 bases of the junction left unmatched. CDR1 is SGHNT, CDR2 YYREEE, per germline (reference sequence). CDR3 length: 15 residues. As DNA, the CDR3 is TGTGCCAGCAGCTTTGGACTAGCGGCCTCCTACGAGCAGTACTTC. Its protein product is CASSFGLAASYEQYF.

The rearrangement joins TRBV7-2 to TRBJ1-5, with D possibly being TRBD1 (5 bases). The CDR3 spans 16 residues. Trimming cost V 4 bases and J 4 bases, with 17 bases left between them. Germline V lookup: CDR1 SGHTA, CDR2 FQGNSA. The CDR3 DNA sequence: TGTGCCAGCAGCTCCCTATACGACAGAGCTAATCAGCCCCAGCATTTT. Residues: CASSSLYDRANQPQHF.

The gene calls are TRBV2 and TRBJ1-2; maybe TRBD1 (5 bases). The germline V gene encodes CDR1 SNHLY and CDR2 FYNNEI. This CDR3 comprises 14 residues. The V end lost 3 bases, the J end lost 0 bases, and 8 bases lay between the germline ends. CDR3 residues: CASSEDTANYGYTF. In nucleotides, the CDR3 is TGTGCCAGCAGTGAGGACACGGCTAACTATGGCTACACCTTC.

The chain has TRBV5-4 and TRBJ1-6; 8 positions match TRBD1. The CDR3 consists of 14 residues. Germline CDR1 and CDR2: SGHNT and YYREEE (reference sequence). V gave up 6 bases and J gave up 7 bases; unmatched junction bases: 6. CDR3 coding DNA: TGTGCCAGCACCGCAGGGACAGGCAATTCACCCCTCCACTTT. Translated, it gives CASTAGTGNSPLHF.

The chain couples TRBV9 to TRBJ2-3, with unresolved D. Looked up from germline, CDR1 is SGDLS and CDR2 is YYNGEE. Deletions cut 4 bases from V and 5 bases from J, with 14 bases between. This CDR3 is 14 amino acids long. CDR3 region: CASSLQSRLDTQYF. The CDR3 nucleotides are TGTGCCAGCAGCCTCCAATCCCGACTAGATACGCAGTATTTT.

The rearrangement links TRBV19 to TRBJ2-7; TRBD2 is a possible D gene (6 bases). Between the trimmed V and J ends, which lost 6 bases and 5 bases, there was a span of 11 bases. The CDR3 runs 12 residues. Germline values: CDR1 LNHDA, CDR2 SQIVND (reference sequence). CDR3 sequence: CASRQGGHEQYF. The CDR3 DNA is TGTGCCAGTAGGCAGGGAGGCCACGAGCAGTACTTC. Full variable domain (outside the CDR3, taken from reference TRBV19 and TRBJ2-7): DGGITQSPKYLFRKEGQNVTLSCEQNLNHDAMYWYRQDPGQGLRLIYYSQIVNDFQKGDIAEGYSVSREKKESFPLTVTSAQKNPTAFYLCASRQGGHEQYFGPGTRLTVT.

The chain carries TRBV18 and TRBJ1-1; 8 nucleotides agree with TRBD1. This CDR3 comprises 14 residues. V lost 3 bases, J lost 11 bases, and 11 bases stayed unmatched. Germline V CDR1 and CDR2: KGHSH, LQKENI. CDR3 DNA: TGTGCCAGCTCACCGAGCACAGGGGGTGGGTTGGCTTTCTTT. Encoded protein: CASSPSTGGGLAFF.

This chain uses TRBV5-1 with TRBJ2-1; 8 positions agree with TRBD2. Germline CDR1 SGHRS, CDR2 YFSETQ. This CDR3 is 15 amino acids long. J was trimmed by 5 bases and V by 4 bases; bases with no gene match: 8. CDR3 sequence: CASSLVAGGDNEQFF. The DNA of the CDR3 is TGCGCCAGCAGCCTGGTGGCGGGGGGCGACAATGAGCAGTTCTTC.

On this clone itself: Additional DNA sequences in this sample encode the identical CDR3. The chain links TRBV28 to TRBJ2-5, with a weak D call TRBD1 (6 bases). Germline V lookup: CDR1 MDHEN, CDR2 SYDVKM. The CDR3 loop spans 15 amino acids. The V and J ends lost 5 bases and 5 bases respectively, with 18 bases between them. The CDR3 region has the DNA TGTGCCAGCAGTCCTCAGGGGCCGCTGGGCGAGACCCAGTACTTC. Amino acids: CASSPQGPLGETQYF.

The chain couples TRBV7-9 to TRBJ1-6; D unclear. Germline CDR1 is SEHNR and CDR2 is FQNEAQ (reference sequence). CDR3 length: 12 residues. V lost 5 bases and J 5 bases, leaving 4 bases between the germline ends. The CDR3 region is CASSPNNSPLHF. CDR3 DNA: TGTGCCAGCAGCCCCAATAATTCACCCCTCCACTTT.

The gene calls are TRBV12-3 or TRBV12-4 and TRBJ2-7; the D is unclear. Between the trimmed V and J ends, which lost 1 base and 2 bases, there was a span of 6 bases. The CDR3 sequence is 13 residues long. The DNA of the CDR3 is TGTGCCAGCAGTTTAGTCCCAACCTACGAGCAGTACTTC. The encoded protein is CASSLVPTYEQYF.

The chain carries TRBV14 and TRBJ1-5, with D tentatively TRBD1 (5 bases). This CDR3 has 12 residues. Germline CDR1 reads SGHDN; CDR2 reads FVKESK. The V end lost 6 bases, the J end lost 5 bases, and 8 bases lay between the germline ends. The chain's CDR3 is CASSTGHQPQHF. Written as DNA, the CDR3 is TGTGCCAGCAGTACAGGTCATCAGCCCCAGCATTTT.

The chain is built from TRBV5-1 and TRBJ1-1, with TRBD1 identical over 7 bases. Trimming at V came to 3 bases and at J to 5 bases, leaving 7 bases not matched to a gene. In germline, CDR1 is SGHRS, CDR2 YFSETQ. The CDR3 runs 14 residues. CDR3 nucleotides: TGCGCCAGCAGCTCAACAGGGGATGAGACTGAAGCTTTCTTT. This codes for CASSSTGDETEAFF.

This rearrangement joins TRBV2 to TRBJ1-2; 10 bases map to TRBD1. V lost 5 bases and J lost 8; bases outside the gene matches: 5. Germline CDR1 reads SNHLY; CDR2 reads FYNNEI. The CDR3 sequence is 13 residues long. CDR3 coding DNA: TGTGCCAGCAGTCGACAGGGGGCCGGAGGCTACACCTTC. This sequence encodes CASSRQGAGGYTF.

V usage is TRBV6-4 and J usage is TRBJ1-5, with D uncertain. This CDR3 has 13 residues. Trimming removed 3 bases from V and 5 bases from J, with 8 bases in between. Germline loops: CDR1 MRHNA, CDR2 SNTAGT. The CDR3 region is CASSEMRDQPQHF. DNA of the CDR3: TGTGCCAGCAGTGAAATGAGAGATCAGCCCCAGCATTTT.

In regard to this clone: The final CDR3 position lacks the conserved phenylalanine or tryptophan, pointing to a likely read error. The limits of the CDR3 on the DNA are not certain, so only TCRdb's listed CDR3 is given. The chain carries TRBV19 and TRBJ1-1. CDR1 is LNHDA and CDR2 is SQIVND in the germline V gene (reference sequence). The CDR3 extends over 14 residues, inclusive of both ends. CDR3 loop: CASSIDGDGGTMRR.

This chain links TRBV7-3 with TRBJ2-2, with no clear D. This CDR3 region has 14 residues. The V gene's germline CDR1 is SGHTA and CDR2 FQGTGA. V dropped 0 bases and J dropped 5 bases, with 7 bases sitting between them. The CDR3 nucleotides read TGTGCCAGCAGCTTAACGTTTGAGACCGGGGAGCTGTTTTTT. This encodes CASSLTFETGELFF.

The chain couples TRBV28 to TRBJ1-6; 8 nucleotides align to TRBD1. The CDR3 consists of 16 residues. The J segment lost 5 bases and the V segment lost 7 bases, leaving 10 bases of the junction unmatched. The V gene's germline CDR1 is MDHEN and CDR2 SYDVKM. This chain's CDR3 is CASTQSGTGHNSPLHF. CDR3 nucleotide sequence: TGTGCCAGCACCCAATCCGGGACAGGCCATAATTCACCCCTCCACTTT.

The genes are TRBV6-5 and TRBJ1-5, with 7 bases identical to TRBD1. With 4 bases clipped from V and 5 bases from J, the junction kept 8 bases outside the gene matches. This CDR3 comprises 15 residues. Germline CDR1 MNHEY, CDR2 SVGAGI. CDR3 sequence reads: CASSSRTGGHQPQHF. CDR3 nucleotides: TGTGCCAGCAGTTCCCGGACAGGTGGGCATCAGCCCCAGCATTTT.

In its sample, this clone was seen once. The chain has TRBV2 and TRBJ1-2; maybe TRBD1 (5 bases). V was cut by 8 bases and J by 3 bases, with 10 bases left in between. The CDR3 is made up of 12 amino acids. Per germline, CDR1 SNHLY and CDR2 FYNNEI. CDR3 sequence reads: CASVDSYYGYTF. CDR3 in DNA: TGTGCCAGCGTCGACAGCTACTATGGCTACACCTTC.

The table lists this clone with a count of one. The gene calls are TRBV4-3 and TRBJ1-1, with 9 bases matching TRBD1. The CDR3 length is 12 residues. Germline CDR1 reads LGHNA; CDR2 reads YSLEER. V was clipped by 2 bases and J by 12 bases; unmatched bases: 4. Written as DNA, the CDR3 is TGCGCCAGCAGCCAAAGGGACAGGGCGACTTTCTTT. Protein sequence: CASSQRDRATFF.

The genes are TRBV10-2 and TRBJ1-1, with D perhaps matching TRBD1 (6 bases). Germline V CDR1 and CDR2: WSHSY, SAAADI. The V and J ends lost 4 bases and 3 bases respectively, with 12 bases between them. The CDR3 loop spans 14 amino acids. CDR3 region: CASSVTGRDTEAFF. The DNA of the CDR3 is TGCGCCAGCAGTGTCACAGGGAGGGACACTGAAGCTTTCTTT.

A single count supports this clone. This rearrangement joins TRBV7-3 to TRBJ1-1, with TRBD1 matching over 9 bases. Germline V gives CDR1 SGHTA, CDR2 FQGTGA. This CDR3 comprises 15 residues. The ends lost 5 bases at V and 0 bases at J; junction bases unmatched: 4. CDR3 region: CASSITGGMNTEAFF. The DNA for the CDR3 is TGTGCCAGCAGCATTACAGGGGGCATGAACACTGAAGCTTTCTTT.

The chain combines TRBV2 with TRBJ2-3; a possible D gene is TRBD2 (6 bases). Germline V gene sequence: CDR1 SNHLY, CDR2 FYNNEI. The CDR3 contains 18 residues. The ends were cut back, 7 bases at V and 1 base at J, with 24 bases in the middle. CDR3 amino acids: CASTNSPPLASRTDTQYF. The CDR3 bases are TGTGCCAGCACCAACTCTCCCCCGCTAGCGTCACGCACAGATACGCAGTATTTT.

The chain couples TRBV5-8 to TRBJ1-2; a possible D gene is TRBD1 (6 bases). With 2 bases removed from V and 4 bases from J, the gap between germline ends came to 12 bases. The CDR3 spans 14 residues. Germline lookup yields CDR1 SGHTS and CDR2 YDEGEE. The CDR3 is CASSFGGRGYGYTF. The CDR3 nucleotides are TGTGCCAGCAGCTTTGGGGGCAGGGGCTATGGCTACACCTTC. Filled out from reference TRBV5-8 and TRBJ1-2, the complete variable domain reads EAGVTQSPTHLIKTRGQQATLRCSPISGHTSVYWYQQALGLGLQFLLWYDEGEERNRGNFPPRFSGRQFPNYSSELNVNALELEDSALYLCASSFGGRGYGYTFGSGTRLTVV.

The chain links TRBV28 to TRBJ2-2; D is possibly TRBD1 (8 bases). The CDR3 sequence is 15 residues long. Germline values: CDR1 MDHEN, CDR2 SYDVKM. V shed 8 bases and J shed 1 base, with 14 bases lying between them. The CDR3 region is CASRGDRKNTGELFF. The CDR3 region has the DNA TGTGCCAGCCGGGGGGACAGGAAGAACACCGGGGAGCTGTTTTTT.

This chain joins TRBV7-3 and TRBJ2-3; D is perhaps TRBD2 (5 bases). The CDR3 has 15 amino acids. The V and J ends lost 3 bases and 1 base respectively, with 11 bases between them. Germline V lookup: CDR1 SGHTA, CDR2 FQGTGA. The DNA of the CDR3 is TGTGCCAGCAGCTTCGCCAGCGGAGGCACAGATACGCAGTATTTT. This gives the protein CASSFASGGTDTQYF.